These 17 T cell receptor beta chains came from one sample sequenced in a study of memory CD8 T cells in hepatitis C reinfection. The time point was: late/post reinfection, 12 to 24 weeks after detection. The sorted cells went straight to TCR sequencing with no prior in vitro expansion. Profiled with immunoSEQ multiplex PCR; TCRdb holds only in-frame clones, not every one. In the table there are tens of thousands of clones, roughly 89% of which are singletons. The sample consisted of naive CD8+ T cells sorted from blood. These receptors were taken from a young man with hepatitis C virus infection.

CDR3: CASNSPGGRKDEQFF. The CDR3 DNA follows: TGTGCCAGCAATTCACCTGGCGGGAGGAAAGATGAGCAGTTCTTC. V and J are TRBV6-6 and TRBJ2-1, with 8 bases matching TRBD2. Germline values: CDR1 MNHNY, CDR2 SVGAGI (reference sequence). This CDR3 is 15 amino acids long. J was trimmed by 8 bases and V by 7 bases; bases with no gene match: 13.

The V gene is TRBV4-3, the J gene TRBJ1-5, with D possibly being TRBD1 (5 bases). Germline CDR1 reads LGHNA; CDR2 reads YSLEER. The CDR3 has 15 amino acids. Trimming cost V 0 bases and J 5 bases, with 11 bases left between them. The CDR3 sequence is CASSQDRGPYQPQHF. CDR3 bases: TGCGCCAGCAGCCAAGATAGGGGTCCCTATCAGCCCCAGCATTTT.

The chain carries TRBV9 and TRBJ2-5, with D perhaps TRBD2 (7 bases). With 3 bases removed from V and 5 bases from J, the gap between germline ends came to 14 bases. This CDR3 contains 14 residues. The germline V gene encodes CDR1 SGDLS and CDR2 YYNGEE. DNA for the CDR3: TGTGCCAGCAGCGACGGCGGGGGCCAGGAGACCCAGTACTTC. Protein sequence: CASSDGGGQETQYF.

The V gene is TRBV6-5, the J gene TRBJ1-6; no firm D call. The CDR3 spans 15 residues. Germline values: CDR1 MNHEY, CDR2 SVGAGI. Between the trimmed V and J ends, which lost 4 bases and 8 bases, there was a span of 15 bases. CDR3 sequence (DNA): TGTGCCAGCAGTTTCTCGACATCCGGGGATTCACCCCTCCACTTT. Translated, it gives CASSFSTSGDSPLHF.

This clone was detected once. The CDR3 reads CASSPDRVGFYGYTF. The DNA for the CDR3 is TGTGCCAGCAGCCCGGACAGGGTGGGATTCTATGGCTACACCTTC. The chain carries TRBV7-9 and TRBJ1-2; 8 bases line up with TRBD1. CDR1 is SEHNR, CDR2 FQNEAQ, per germline (reference sequence). The CDR3 has 15 residues. With 5 bases clipped from V and 4 bases from J, the junction kept 9 bases outside the gene matches.

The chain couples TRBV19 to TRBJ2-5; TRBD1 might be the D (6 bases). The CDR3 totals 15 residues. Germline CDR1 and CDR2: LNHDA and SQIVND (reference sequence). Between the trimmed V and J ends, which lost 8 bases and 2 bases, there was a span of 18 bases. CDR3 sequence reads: CASSSPGTTQETQYF. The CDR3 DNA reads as TGTGCCAGTTCCTCCCCCGGGACAACACAAGAGACCCAGTACTTC.

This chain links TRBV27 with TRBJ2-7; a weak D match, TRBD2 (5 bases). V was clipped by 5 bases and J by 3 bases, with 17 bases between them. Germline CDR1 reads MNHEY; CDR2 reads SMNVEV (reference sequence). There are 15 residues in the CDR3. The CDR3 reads CASSPLGAGLYEQYF. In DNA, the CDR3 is TGTGCCAGCAGTCCCCTCGGTGCGGGTCTCTACGAGCAGTACTTC.

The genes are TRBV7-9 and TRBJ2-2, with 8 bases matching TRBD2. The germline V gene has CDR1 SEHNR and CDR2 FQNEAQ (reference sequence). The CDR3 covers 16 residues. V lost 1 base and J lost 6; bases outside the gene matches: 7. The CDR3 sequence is CASSLVGTRGPGELFF. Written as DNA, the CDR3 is TGTGCCAGCAGCTTAGTCGGGACTAGGGGTCCCGGGGAGCTGTTTTTT. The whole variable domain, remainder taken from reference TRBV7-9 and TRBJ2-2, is DTGVSQNPRHKITKRGQNVTFRCDPISEHNRLYWYRQTLGQGPEFLTYFQNEAQLEKSRLLSDRFSAERPKGSFSTLEIQRTEQGDSAMYLCASSLVGTRGPGELFFGEGSRLTVL.

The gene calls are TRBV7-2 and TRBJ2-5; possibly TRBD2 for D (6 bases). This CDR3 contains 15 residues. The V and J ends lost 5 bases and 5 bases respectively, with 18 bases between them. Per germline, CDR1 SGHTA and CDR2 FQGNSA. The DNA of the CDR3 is TGTGCCAGCAGCCACCCCGTGGGGGGAGTGGAGACCCAGTACTTC. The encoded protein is CASSHPVGGVETQYF.

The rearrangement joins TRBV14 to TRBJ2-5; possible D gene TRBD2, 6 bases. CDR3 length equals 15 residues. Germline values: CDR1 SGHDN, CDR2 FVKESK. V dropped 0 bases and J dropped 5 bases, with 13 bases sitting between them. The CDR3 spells CASSQDLGLWETQYF. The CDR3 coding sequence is TGTGCCAGCAGCCAAGATCTGGGACTTTGGGAGACCCAGTACTTC.

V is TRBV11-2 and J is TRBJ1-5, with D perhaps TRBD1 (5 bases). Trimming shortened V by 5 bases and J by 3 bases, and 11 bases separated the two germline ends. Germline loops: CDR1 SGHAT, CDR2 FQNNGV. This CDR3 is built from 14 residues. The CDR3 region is CASSDPGNNQPQHF. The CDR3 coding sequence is TGTGCCAGCAGCGACCCAGGGAACAATCAGCCCCAGCATTTT. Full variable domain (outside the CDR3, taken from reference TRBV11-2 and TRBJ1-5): EAGVAQSPRYKIIEKRQSVAFWCNPISGHATLYWYQQILGQGPKLLIQFQNNGVVDDSQLPKDRFSAERLKGVDSTLKIQPAKLEDSAVYLCASSDPGNNQPQHFGDGTRLSIL.

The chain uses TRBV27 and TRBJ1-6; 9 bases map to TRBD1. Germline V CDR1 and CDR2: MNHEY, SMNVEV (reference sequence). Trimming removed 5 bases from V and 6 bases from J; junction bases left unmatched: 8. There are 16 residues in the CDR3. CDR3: CASSPGTGKVNSPLHF. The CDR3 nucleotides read TGTGCCAGCAGTCCTGGGACAGGGAAAGTTAATTCACCCCTCCACTTT.

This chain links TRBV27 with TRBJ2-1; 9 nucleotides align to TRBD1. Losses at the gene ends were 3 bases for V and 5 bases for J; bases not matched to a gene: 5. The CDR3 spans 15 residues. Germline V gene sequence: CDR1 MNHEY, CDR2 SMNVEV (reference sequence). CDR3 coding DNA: TGTGCCAGCAGTTTGTGGACAGGGGTGGACAATGAGCAGTTCTTC. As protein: CASSLWTGVDNEQFF.

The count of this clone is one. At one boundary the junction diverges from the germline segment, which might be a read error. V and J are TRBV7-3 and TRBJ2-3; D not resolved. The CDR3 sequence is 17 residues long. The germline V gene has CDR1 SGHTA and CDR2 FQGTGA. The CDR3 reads CASSSVSSEHRTDTRYF. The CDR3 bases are TGTGCCAGCAGCTCGGTGAGCTCTGAACACCGCACAGATACGCGGTATTTT.

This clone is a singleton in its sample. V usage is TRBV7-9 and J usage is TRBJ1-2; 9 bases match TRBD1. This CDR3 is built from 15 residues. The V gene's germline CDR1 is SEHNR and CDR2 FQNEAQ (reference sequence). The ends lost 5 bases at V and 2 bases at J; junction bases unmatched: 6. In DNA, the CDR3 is TGTGCCAGCAGCAGGACAGGGGCCCTAAACTATGGCTACACCTTC. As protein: CASSRTGALNYGYTF.

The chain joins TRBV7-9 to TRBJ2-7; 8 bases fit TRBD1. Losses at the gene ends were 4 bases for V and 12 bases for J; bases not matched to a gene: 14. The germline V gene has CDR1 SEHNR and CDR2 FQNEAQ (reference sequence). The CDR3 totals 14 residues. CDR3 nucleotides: TGTGCCAGCAGCTCCCGGGACAGGCCCGAAGAGACGTACGTC. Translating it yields CASSSRDRPEETYV.

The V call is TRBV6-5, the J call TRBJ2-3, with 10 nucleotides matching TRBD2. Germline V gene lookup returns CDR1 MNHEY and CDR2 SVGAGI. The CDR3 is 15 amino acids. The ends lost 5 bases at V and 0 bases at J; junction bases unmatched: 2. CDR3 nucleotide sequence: TGTGCCAGCAGTAGCGGGGGGGCTAGCACAGATACGCAGTATTTT. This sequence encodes CASSSGGASTDTQYF.